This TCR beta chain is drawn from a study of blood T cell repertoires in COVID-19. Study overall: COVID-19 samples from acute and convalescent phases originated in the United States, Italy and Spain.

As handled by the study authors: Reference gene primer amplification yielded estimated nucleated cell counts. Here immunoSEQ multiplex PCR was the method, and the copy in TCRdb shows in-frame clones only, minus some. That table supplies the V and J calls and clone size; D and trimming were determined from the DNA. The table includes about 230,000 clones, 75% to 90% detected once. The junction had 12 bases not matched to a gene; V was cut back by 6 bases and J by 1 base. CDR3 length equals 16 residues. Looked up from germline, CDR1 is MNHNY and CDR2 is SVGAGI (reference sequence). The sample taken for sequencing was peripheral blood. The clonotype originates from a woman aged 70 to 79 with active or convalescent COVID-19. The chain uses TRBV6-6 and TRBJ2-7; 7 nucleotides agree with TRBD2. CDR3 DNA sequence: TGTGCCAGCAGCCCCCAGGGACTACCTGTTTCCTACGAGCAGTACTTC. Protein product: CASSPQGLPVSYEQYF.